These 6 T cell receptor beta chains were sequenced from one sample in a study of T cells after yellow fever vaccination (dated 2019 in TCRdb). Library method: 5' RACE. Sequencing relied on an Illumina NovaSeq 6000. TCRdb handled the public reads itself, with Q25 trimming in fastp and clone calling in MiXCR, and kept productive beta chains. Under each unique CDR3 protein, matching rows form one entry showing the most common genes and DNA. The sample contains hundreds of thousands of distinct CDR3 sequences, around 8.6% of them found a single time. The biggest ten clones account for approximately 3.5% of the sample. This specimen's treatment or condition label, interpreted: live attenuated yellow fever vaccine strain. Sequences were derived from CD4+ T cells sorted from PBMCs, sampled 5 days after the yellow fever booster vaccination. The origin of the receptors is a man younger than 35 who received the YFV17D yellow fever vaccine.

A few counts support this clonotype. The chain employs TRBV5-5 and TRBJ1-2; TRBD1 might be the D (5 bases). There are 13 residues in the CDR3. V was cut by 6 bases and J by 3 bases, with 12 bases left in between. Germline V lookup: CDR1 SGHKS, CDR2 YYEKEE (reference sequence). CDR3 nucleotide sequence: TGTGCCAGCAACCAACAGGCGGACTATGGCTACACCTTC. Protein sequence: CASNQQADYGYTF.

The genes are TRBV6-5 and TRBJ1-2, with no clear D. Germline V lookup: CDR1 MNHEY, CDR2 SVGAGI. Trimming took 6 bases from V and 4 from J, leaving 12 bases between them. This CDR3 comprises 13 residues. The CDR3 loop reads CASRPRAPYGYTF. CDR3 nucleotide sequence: TGTGCCAGCAGGCCCCGGGCCCCCTATGGCTACACCTTC.

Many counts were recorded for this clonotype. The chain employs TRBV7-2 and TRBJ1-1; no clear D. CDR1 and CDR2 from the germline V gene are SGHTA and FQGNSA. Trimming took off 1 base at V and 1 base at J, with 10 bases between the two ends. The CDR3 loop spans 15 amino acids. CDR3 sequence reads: CASSLVGHPNTEAFF. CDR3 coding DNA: TGTGCCAGCAGCTTAGTCGGTCACCCGAACACTGAAGCTTTCTTT.

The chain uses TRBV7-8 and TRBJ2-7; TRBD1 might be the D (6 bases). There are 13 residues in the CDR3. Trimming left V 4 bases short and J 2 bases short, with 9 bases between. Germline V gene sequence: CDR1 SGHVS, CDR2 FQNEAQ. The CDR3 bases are TGTGCCAGCAGCTGGGACATTGCCTACGAGCAGTACTTC. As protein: CASSWDIAYEQYF.

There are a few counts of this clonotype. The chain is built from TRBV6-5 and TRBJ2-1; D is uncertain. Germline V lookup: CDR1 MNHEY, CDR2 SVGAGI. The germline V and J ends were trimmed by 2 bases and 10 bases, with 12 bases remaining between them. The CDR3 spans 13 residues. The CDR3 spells CASSYRSQQEQFF. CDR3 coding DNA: TGTGCCAGCAGTTACCGAAGCCAGCAGGAGCAGTTCTTC.

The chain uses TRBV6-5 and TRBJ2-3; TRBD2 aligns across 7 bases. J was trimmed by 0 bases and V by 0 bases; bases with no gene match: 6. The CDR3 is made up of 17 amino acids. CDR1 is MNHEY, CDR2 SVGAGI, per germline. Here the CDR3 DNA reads TGTGCCAGCAGTTACTCGACGGCGGGGGTTAGCACAGATACGCAGTATTTT. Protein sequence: CASSYSTAGVSTDTQYF.